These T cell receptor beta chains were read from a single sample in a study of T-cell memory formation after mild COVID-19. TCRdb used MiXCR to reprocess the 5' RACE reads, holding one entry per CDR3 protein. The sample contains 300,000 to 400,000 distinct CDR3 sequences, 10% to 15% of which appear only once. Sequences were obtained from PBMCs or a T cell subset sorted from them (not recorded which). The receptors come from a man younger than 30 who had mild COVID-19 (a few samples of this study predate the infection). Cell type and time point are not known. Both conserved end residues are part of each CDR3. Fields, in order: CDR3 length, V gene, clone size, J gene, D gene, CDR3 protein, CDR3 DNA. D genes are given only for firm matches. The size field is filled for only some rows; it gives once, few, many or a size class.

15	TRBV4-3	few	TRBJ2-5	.	CASSQVPGYQETQYF	TGCGCCAGCAGCCAAGTACCCGGATACCAAGAGACCCAGTACTTC
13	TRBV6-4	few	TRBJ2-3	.	CASSAGEADTQYF	TGTGCCAGCAGTGCCGGGGAGGCAGATACGCAGTATTTT
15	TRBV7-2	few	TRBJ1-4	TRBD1	CASSSRQGGKEKLFF	TGTGCCAGCAGCTCAAGACAGGGCGGAAAAGAAAAACTGTTTTTT
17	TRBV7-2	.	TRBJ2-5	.	CASSLDGPSRFGETQYF	TGTGCCAGCAGCTTAGACGGGCCCTCCAGGTTTGGTGAGACCCAGTACTTC
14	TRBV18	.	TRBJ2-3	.	CASHLEGGTDTQYF	TGTGCCAGCCACCTGGAGGGGGGTACAGATACGCAGTATTTT
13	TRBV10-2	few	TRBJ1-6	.	CASSEERDSPLHF	TGCGCCAGCAGTGAGGAGAGGGATTCACCCCTCCACTTT
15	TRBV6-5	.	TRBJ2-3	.	CASSYSDVGTDTQYF	TGTGCCAGCAGTTACTCGGATGTGGGTACAGATACGCAGTATTTT
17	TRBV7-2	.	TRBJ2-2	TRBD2	CASSRLAGGTNTGELFF	TGTGCCAGCAGCCGACTAGCGGGGGGTACGAACACCGGGGAGCTGTTTTTT
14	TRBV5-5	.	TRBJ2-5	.	CASSIIQAIETQYF	TGTGCCAGCAGCATAATCCAGGCGATAGAGACCCAGTACTTC
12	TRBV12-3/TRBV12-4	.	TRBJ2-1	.	CASSSDLGGQFF	TGTGCCAGCAGCTCGGACTTGGGCGGGCAGTTCTTC
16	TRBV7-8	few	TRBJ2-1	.	CASSRYRGRVENEQFF	TGTGCCAGCAGCCGGTACAGGGGGAGGGTAGAGAATGAGCAGTTCTTC
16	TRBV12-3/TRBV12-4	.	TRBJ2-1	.	CASSSGVGRTYNEQFF	TGTGCCAGCAGTTCCGGGGTGGGACGCACCTACAATGAGCAGTTCTTC
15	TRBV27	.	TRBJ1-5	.	CASSTLQGTNQPQHF	TGTGCCAGCAGTACCCTTCAAGGAACCAATCAGCCCCAGCATTTT
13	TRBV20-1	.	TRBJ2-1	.	CSGGGSSYNEQFF	TGCAGTGGCGGAGGGAGCTCCTACAATGAGCAGTTCTTC
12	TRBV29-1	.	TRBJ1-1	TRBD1	CSGGQGGTEAFF	TGCAGCGGGGGACAGGGTGGCACTGAAGCTTTCTTT
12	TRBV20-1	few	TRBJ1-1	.	CSARGGYTEAFF	TGCAGTGCTAGGGGGGGATACACTGAAGCTTTCTTT
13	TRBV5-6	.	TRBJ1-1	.	CASRLQENTEAFF	TGTGCCAGCAGATTACAGGAGAACACTGAAGCTTTCTTT
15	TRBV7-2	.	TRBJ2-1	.	CASSLVRGKDNEQFF	TGTGCCAGCAGCTTAGTCCGGGGGAAAGACAATGAGCAGTTCTTC
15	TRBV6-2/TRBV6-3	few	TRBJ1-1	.	CASSYSRGRGTEAFF	TGTGCCAGCAGTTACTCGAGGGGCCGGGGCACTGAAGCTTTCTTT
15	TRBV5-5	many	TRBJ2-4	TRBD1	CASSWAGGGLNIQYF	TGTGCCAGCAGCTGGGCAGGGGGTGGACTGAACATTCAGTACTTC
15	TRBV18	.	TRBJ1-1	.	CASSPSDQGTTEAFF	TGTGCCAGCTCACCAAGCGATCAGGGGACCACTGAAGCTTTCTTT
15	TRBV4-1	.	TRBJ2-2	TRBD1	CASSPRTGDTGELFF	TGCGCCAGCAGTCCCCGGACAGGGGACACCGGGGAGCTGTTTTTT
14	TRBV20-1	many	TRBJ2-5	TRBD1	CSARSWTGLETQYF	TGCAGTGCTAGATCCTGGACAGGGCTAGAGACCCAGTACTTC
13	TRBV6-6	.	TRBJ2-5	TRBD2	CASGRGAGETQYF	TGTGCCAGCGGGCGGGGGGCAGGGGAGACCCAGTACTTC
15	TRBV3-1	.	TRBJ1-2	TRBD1	CASTLGWTGGHGYTF	TGTGCCAGCACCTTAGGGTGGACAGGGGGTCATGGCTACACCTTC
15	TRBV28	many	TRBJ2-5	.	CASSLFGGLKETQYF	TGTGCCAGCAGTTTGTTCGGGGGCCTGAAAGAGACCCAGTACTTC
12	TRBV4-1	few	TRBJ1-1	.	CASGWGETEAFF	TGCGCCAGCGGATGGGGGGAGACTGAAGCTTTCTTT
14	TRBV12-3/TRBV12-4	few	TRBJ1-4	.	CASMAGLGGEKLFF	TGTGCCAGCATGGCGGGGCTAGGAGGTGAAAAACTGTTTTTT
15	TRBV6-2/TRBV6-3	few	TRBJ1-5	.	CASSYLYRVGQPQHF	TGTGCCAGCAGTTACCTATACAGGGTGGGTCAGCCCCAGCATTTT
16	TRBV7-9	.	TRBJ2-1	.	CASSLISRGWFDEQFF	TGTGCCAGCAGCTTAATTTCGAGGGGGTGGTTCGATGAGCAGTTCTTC
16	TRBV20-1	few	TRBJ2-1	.	CSASHVENGGSNEQFF	TGCAGTGCTAGTCACGTCGAGAATGGGGGGTCCAATGAGCAGTTCTTC
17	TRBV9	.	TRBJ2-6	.	CASSVDPGSSGANVLTF	TGTGCCAGCAGCGTAGATCCGGGGAGCTCTGGGGCCAACGTCCTGACTTTC
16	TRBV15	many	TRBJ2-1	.	CATSRGLVGSYNEQFF	TGTGCCACCAGCAGAGGACTAGTTGGTTCCTACAATGAGCAGTTCTTC